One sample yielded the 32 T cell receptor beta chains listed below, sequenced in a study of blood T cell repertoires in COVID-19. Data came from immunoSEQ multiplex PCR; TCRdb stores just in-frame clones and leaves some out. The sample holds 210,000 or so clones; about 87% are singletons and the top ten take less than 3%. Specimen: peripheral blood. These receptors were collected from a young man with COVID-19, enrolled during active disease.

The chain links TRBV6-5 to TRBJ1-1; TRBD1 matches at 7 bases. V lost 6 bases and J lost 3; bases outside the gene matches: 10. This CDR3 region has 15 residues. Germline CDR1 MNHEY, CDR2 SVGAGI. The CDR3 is CASRAEEGAHTEAFF. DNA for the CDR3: TGTGCCAGCAGGGCCGAGGAGGGGGCGCACACTGAAGCTTTCTTT.

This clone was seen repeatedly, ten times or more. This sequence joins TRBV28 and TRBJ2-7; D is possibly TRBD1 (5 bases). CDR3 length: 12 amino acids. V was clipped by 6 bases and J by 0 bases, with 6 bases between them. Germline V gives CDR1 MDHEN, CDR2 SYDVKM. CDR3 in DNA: TGTGCCAGCAGGGGGCTCTCCTACGAGCAGTACTTC. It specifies CASRGLSYEQYF.

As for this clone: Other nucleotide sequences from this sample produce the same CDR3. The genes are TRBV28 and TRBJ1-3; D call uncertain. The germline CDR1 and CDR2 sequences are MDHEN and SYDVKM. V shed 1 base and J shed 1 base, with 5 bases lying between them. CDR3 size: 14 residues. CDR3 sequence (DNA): TGTGCCAGCAGTTTATCCGGGTCTGGAAACACCATATATTTT. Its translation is CASSLSGSGNTIYF.

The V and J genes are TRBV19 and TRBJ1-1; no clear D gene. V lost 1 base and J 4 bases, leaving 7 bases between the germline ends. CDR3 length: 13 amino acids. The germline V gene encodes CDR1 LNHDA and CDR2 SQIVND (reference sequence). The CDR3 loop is CASSIGQATEAFF. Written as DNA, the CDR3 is TGTGCCAGTAGTATAGGGCAGGCCACTGAAGCTTTCTTT. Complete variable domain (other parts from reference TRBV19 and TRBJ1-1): DGGITQSPKYLFRKEGQNVTLSCEQNLNHDAMYWYRQDPGQGLRLIYYSQIVNDFQKGDIAEGYSVSREKKESFPLTVTSAQKNPTAFYLCASSIGQATEAFFGQGTRLTVV.

The CDR3 DNA sequence: TGCGCCAGCAGCCAAGATAGGGGAGGGGGTCGCACTGAAGCTTTCTTT. Protein product: CASSQDRGGGRTEAFF. The rearrangement joins TRBV4-1 to TRBJ1-1; D might be TRBD1 (6 bases). Trimming stripped 0 bases from V and 4 bases from J, with 15 bases between. The CDR3 has 16 amino acids. Germline V lookup: CDR1 MGHRA, CDR2 YSYEKL.

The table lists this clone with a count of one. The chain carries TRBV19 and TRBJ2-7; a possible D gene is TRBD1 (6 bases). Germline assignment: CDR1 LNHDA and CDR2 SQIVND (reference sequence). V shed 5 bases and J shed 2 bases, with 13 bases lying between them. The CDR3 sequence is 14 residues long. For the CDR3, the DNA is TGTGCCAGTAGTCCCCGGGCAGGGGCCTACGAGCAGTACTTC. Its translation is CASSPRAGAYEQYF.

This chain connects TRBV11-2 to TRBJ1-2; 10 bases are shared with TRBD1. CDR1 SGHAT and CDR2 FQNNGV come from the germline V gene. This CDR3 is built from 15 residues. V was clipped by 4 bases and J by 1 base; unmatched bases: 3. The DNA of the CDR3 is TGTGCCAGCAGCTGGGACAGGGGCGATAACTATGGCTACACCTTC. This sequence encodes CASSWDRGDNYGYTF.

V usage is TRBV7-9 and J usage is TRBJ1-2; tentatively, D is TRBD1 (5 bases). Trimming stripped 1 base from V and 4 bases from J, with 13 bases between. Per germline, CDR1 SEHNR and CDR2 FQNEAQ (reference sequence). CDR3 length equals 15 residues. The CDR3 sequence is CASSLVMSGAYGYTF. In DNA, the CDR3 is TGTGCCAGCAGCTTAGTCATGAGCGGGGCCTATGGCTACACCTTC.

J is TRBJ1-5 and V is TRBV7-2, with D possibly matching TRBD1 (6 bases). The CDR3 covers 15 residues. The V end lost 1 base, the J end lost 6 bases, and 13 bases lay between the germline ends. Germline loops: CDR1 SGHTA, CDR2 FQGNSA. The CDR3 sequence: CASSLVLAGAQPQHF. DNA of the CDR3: TGTGCCAGCAGCTTAGTTCTAGCAGGGGCTCAGCCCCAGCATTTT.

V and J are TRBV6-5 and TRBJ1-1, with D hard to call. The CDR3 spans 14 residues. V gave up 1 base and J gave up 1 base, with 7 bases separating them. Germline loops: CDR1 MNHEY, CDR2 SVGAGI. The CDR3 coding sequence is TGTGCCAGCAGTTACTTAGGAGGGAACACTGAAGCTTTCTTT. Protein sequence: CASSYLGGNTEAFF.

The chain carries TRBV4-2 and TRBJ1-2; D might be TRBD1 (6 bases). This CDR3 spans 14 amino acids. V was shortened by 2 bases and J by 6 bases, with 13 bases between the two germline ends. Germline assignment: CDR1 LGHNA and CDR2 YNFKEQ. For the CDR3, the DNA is TGTGCCAGCAGCCAACCTGGGGGCGCGAATGGCTACACCTTC. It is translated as CASSQPGGANGYTF.

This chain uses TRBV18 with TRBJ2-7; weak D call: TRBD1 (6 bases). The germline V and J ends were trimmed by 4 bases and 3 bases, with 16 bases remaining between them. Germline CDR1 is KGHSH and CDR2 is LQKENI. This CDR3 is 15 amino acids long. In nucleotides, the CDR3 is TGTGCCAGCTCACTCTCCCTGGGACACCACTACGAGCAGTACTTC. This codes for CASSLSLGHHYEQYF.

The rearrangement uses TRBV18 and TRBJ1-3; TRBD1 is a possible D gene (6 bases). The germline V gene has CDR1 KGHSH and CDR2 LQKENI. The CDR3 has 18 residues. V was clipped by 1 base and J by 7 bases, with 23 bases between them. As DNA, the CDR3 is TGTGCCAGCTCACCACAACGTCTACAGGGAGAGCGGCGGAACACCATATATTTT. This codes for CASSPQRLQGERRNTIYF. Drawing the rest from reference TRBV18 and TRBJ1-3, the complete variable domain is NAGVMQNPRHLVRRRGQEARLRCSPMKGHSHVYWYRQLPEEGLKFMVYLQKENIIDESGMPKERFSAEFPKEGPSILRIQQVVRGDSAAYFCASSPQRLQGERRNTIYFGEGSWLTVV.

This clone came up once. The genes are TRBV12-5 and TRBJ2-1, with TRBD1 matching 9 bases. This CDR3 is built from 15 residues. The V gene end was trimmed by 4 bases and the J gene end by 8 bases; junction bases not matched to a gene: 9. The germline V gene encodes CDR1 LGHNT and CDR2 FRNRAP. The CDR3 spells CASGSRDRVYYEQFF. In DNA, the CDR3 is TGTGCTAGTGGTTCCCGGGACAGGGTTTACTATGAGCAGTTCTTC.

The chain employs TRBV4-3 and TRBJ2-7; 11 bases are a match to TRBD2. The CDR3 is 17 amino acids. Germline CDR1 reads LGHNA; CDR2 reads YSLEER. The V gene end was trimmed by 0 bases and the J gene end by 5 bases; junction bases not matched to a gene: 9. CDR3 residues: CASSQDPSGRLPHEQYF. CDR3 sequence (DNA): TGCGCCAGCAGCCAAGACCCTAGCGGGAGGCTCCCCCACGAGCAGTACTTC.

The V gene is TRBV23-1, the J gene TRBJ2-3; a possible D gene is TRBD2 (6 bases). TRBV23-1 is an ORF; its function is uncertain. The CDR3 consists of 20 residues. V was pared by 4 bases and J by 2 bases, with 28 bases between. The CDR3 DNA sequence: TGCGCCAGCAGTCCCTACCTTGGGACTCGAGGGATCAAGGACACAGATACGCAGTATTTT. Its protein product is CASSPYLGTRGIKDTDTQYF.

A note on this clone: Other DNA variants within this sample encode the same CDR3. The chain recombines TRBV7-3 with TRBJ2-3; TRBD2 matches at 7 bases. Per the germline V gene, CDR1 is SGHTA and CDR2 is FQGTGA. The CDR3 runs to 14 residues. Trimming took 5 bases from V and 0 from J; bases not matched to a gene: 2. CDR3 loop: CASSPGGSTDTQYF. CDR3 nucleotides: TGTGCCAGCAGCCCCGGGGGGAGCACAGATACGCAGTATTTT.

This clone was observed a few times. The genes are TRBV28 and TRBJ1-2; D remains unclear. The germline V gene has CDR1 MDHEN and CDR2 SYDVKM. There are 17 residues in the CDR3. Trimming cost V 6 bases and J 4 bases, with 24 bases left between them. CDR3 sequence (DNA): TGTGCCAGCAGCTACACCTTTGGAGGTCTAGAGAGCTATGGCTACACCTTC. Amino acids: CASSYTFGGLESYGYTF.

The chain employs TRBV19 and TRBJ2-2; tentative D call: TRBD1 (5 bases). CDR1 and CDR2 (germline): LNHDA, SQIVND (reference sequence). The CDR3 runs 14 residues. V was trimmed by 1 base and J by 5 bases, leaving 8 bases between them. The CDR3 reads CASSIVRGTGELFF. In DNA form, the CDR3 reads TGTGCCAGTAGTATAGTAAGGGGAACCGGGGAGCTGTTTTTT. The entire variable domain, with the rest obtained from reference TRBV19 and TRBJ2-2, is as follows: DGGITQSPKYLFRKEGQNVTLSCEQNLNHDAMYWYRQDPGQGLRLIYYSQIVNDFQKGDIAEGYSVSREKKESFPLTVTSAQKNPTAFYLCASSIVRGTGELFFGEGSRLTVL.

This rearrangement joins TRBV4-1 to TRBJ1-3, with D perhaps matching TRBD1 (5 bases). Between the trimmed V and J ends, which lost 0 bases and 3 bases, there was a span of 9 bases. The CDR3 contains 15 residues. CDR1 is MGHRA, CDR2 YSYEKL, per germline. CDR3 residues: CASSQDRGDGNTIYF. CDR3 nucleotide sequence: TGCGCCAGCAGCCAAGATCGGGGGGATGGAAACACCATATATTTT.

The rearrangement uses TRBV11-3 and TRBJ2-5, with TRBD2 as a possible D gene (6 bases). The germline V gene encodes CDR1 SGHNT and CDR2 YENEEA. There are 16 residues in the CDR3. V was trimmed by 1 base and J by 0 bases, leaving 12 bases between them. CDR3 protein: CASSLGGGGNQETQYF. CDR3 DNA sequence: TGTGCCAGCAGCTTAGGGGGCGGAGGGAACCAAGAGACCCAGTACTTC.

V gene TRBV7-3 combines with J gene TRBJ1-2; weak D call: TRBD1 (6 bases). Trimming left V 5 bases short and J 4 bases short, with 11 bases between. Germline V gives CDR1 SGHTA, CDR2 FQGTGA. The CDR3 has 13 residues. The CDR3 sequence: CASSPGQSYGYTF. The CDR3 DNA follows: TGTGCCAGCAGCCCTGGACAGTCCTATGGCTACACCTTC. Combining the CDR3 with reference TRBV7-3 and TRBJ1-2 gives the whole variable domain GAGVSQTPSNKVTEKGKYVELRCDPISGHTALYWYRQSLGQGPEFLIYFQGTGAADDSGLPNDRFFAVRPEGSVSTLKIQRTERGDSAVYLCASSPGQSYGYTFGSGTRLTVV.

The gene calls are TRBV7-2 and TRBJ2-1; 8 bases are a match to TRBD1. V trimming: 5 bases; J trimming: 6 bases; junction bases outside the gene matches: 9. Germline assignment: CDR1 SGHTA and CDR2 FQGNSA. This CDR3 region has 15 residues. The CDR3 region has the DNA TGTGCCAGCAGCCACGGACAGGGTAGGGTCAATGAGCAGTTCTTC. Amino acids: CASSHGQGRVNEQFF.

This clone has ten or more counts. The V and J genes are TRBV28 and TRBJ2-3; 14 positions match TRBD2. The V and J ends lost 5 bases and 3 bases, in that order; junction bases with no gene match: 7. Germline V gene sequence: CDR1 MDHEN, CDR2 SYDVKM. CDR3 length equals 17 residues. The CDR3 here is CASSPGGLAGATDTQYF. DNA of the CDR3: TGTGCCAGCAGTCCCGGGGGACTAGCGGGAGCTACAGATACGCAGTATTTT.

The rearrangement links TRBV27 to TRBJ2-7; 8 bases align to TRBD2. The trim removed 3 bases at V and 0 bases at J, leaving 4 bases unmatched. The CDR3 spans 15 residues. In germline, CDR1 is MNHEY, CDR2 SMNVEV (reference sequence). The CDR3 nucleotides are TGTGCCAGCAGTTTGGACAGCGGGGGCTCCTACGAGCAGTACTTC. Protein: CASSLDSGGSYEQYF.

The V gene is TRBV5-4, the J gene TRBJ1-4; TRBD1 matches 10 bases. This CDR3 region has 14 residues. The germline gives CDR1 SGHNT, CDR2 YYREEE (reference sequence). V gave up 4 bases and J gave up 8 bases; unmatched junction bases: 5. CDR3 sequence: CASSAGTGEEKLFF. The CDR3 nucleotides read TGTGCCAGCAGCGCCGGGACAGGGGAAGAAAAACTGTTTTTT. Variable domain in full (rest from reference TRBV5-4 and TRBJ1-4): ETGVTQSPTHLIKTRGQQVTLRCSSQSGHNTVSWYQQALGQGPQFIFQYYREEENGRGNFPPRFSGLQFPNYSSELNVNALELDDSALYLCASSAGTGEEKLFFGSGTQLSVL.

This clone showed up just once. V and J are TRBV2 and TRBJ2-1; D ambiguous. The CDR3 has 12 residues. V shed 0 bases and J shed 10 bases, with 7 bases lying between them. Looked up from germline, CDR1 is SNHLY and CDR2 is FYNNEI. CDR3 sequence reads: CASSEAGGEQFF. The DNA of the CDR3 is TGTGCCAGCAGTGAAGCTGGCGGAGAGCAGTTCTTC.

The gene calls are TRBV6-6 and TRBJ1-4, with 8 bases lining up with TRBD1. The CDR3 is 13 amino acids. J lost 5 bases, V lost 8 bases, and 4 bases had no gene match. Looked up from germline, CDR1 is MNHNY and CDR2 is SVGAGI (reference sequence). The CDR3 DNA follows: TGTGCCAGCCGGGACAGGCGGAATGAAAAACTGTTTTTT. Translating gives CASRDRRNEKLFF.

The CDR3 DNA is TGTGCCAGCAGCCAAGAGCCCCGACCATGGAGCGAGCAGTACTTC. Encoded protein: CASSQEPRPWSEQYF. The rearrangement uses TRBV3-1 (or the pseudogene TRBV3-2) and TRBJ2-7; no reliable D call. The V and J ends lost 0 bases and 6 bases respectively, with 15 bases between them. The CDR3 extends over 15 amino acids. CDR1 is LGHDT, CDR2 YNNKEL, per germline (reference sequence).

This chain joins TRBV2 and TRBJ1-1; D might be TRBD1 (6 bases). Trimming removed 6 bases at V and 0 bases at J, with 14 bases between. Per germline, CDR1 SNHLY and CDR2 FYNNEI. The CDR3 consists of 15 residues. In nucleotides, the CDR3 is TGTGCCAGCAGAGGGGGATTGACAGTGAACACTGAAGCTTTCTTT. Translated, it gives CASRGGLTVNTEAFF.

CDR3 sequence: CATRDRAYTEAFF. In DNA, the CDR3 is TGTGCCACCAGGGACAGGGCCTACACTGAAGCTTTCTTT. J is TRBJ1-1 and V is TRBV24-1; TRBD1 matches 8 bases. The germline CDR1 and CDR2 sequences are KGHDR and SFDVKD. V lost 7 bases, J lost 3 bases, and 3 bases stayed unmatched. The CDR3 loop spans 13 amino acids.

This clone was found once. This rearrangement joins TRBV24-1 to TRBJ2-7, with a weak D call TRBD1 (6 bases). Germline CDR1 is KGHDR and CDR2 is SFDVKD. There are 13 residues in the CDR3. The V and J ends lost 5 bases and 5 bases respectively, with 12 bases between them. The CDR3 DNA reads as TGTGCCACCAGTGTACCAGGGGCCCACGAGCAGTACTTC. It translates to CATSVPGAHEQYF.